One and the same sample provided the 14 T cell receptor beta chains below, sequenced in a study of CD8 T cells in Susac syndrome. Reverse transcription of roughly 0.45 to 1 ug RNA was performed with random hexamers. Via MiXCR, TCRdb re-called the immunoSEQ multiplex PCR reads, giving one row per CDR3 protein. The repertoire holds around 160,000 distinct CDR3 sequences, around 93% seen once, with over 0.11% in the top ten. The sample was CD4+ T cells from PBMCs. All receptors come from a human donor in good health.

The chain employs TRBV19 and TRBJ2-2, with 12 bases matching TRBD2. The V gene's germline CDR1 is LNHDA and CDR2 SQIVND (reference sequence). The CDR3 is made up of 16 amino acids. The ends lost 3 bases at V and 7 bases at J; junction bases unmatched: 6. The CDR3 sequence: CASSILAGGLGGELFF. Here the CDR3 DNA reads TGTGCCAGTAGTATCCTAGCGGGGGGGCTTGGCGGGGAGCTGTTTTTT.

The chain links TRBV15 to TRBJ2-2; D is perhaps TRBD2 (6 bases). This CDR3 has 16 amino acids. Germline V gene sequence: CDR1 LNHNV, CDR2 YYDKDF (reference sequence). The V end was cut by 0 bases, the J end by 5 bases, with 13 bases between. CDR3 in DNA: TGTGCCACCAGCAGAGATTCTGGAGGGGTGACCGGGGAGCTGTTTTTT. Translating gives CATSRDSGGVTGELFF.

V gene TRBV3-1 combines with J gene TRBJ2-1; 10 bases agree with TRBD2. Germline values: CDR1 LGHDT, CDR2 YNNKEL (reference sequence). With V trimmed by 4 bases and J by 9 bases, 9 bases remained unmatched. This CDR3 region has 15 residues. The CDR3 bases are TGTGCCAGCAGCCCCGGGAGCGGGGGGGCGGGTGAGCAGTTCTTC. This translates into CASSPGSGGAGEQFF.

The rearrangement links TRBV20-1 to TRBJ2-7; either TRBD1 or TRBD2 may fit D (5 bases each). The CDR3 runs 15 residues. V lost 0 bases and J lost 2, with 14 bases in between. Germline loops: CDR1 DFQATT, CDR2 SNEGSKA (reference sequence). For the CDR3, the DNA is TGCAGTGCTAGAGATAAGTTGAGGGGCACCTACGAGCAGTACTTC. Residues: CSARDKLRGTYEQYF.

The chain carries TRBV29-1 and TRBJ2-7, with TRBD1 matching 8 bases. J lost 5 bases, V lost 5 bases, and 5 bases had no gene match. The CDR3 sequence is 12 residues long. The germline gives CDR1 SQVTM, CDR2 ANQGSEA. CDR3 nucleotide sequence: TGCAGCGTTCAGGGGGCTGGTGACGAGCAGTACTTC. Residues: CSVQGAGDEQYF.

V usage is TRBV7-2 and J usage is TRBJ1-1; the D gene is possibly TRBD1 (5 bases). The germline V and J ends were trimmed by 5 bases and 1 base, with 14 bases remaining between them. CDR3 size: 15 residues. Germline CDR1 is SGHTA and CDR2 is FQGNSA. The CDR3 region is CASSLSGTSNTEAFF. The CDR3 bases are TGTGCCAGCAGCCTTTCGGGGACCTCGAACACTGAAGCTTTCTTT. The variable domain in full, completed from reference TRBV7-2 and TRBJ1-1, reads GAGVSQSPSNKVTEKGKDVELRCDPISGHTALYWYRQSLGQGLEFLIYFQGNSAPDKSGLPSDRFSAERTGGSVSTLTIQRTQQEDSAVYLCASSLSGTSNTEAFFGQGTRLTVV.

CDR3 in amino acids: CASSYRGELFF. The CDR3 coding sequence is TGTGCCAGCAGCTACAGAGGGGAGCTGTTTTTT. The chain uses TRBV5-6 and TRBJ2-2; D not certain. V was trimmed by 3 bases and J by 8 bases, leaving 5 bases between them. Germline assignment: CDR1 SGHDT and CDR2 YYEEEE. The length of the CDR3 is 11 residues.

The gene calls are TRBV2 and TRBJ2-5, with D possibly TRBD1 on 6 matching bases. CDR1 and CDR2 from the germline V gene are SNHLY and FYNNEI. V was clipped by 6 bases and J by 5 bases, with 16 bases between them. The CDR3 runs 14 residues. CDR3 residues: CASSVNGGAETQYF. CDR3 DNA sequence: TGTGCCAGCAGCGTCAATGGGGGCGCGGAGACCCAGTACTTC.

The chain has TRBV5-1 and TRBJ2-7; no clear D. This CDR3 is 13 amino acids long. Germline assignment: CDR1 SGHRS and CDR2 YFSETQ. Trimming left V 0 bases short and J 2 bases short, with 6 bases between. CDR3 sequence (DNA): TGCGCCAGCAGCTTGGACCTAGCCTACGAGCAGTACTTC. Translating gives CASSLDLAYEQYF.

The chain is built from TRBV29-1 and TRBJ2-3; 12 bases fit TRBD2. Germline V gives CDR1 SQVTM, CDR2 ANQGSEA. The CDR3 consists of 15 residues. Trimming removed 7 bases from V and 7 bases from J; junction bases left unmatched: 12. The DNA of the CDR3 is TGCAGCGGGAAGAAAGGGACTAGCGGGTGGAATACGCAGTATTTT. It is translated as CSGKKGTSGWNTQYF.

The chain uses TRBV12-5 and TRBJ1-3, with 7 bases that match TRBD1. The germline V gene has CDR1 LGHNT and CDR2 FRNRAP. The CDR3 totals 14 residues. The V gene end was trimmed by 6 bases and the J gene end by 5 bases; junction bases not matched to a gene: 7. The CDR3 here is CASGSGTARNTIYF. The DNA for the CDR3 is TGTGCTAGTGGCAGCGGGACAGCTAGAAACACCATATATTTT.

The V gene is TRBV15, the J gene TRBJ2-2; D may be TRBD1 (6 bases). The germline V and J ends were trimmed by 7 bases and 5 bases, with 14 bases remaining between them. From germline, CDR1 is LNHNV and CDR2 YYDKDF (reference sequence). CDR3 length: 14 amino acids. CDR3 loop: CATKLQGFTGELFF. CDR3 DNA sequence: TGTGCCACCAAACTACAGGGATTTACCGGGGAGCTGTTTTTT.

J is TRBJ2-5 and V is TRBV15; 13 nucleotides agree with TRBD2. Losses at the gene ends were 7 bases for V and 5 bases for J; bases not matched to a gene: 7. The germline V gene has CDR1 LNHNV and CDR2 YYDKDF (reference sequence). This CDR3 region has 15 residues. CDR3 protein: CATKLAGGRSETQYF. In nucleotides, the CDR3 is TGTGCCACCAAACTAGCGGGGGGGCGTAGCGAGACCCAGTACTTC.

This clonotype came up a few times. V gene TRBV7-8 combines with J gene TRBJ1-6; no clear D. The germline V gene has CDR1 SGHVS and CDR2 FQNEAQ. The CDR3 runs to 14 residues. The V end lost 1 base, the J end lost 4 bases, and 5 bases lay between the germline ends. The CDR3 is CASSLGLYNSPLHF. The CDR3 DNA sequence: TGTGCCAGCAGCTTAGGTCTTTATAATTCACCCCTCCACTTT.